What follows describes a single T cell receptor (beta chain). This table comes from immunoSEQ multiplex PCR, and its TCRdb copy is limited to in-frame clones, with some not included. The sample lists around 78,000 clones, roughly 91% occurring once. The sample is drawn from a study of glioma-infiltrating T cells after dendritic cell vaccination. Per germline, CDR1 MNHEY and CDR2 SMNVEV (reference sequence). Losses at the gene ends were 6 bases for V and 3 bases for J; bases not matched to a gene: 6. CDR3 length: 15 amino acids. The time point: after dendritic cell vaccination, including at tumor progression/relapse. Isocitrate dehydrogenase mutation was absent in all glioblastoma patients. Blood PBMC samples: pre-vaccination, two weeks post third vaccination, and at tumor progression.

The source material was blood, sampled after dendritic cell vaccination. The TCR originated in a human donor with glioblastoma. This chain uses TRBV27 with TRBJ1-2; 11 nucleotides line up with TRBD1. DNA of the CDR3: TGTGCCAGCAGGAGGACAGGGGGCTTGGACTATGGCTACACCTTC. Protein product: CASRRTGGLDYGYTF.